These 27 T cell receptor beta chains were all obtained from the same sample, sequenced in a study of T cells after posttransplantation cyclophosphamide. The protocol was immunoSEQ multiplex PCR, while the TCRdb copy is restricted to in-frame clones and leaves out a portion. The repertoire holds approximately 50,000 clones, with approximately 94% as singletons. The sequenced sample was PBMCs. The receptor set was obtained from a woman aged 25 to 45 in good health and a related stem cell transplant donor.

The CDR3 sequence: CASSERTANTGELFF. The CDR3 DNA sequence: TGCGCCAGCAGCGAGAGGACAGCGAACACCGGGGAGCTGTTTTTT. The J gene is TRBJ2-2, the V gene TRBV5-1; a possible D gene is TRBD1 (6 bases). This CDR3 comprises 15 residues. The V end was cut by 4 bases, the J end by 0 bases, with 10 bases between. CDR1 is SGHRS, CDR2 YFSETQ, per germline.

This sequence joins TRBV6-5 and TRBJ2-3; 10 nucleotides line up with TRBD2. V gave up 2 bases and J gave up 5 bases; unmatched junction bases: 7. Germline CDR1 is MNHEY and CDR2 is SVGAGI. The CDR3 is 16 amino acids. The CDR3 is CASSYQAGGHKDTQYF. For the CDR3, the DNA is TGTGCCAGCAGTTACCAAGCGGGGGGGCATAAAGATACGCAGTATTTT.

This chain uses TRBV11-2 with TRBJ2-7; D possibly corresponds to TRBD1 (5 bases). CDR1 and CDR2 from the germline V gene are SGHAT and FQNNGV. CDR3 length equals 14 residues. V lost 0 bases and J 0 bases, leaving 6 bases between the germline ends. The CDR3 sequence is CASSLEDSSYEQYF. CDR3 bases: TGTGCCAGCAGCTTAGAAGACAGCTCCTACGAGCAGTACTTC.

The chain combines TRBV11-2 with TRBJ2-1; 8 positions agree with TRBD1. V trimming: 1 base; J trimming: 7 bases; junction bases outside the gene matches: 9. The CDR3 spans 16 residues. Germline lookup yields CDR1 SGHAT and CDR2 FQNNGV. The CDR3 protein is CASSLARDRTMNEQFF. The CDR3 DNA reads TGTGCCAGCAGCTTAGCACGGGACAGGACAATGAATGAGCAGTTCTTC.

V gene TRBV5-4 combines with J gene TRBJ2-5; possibly TRBD1 for D (6 bases). This CDR3 spans 14 amino acids. CDR1 and CDR2 (germline): SGHNT, YYREEE (reference sequence). The V end was cut by 4 bases, the J end by 5 bases, with 15 bases between. CDR3 sequence reads: CASSRTGTRETQYF. The CDR3 nucleotides are TGTGCCAGCAGCCGAACCGGGACACGGGAGACCCAGTACTTC.

The rearrangement links TRBV7-2 to TRBJ1-1; no firm D call. Per germline, CDR1 SGHTA and CDR2 FQGNSA. The V end was cut by 5 bases, the J end by 6 bases, with 16 bases between. The CDR3 extends over 14 amino acids. As DNA, the CDR3 is TGTGCCAGCAGCCCAGACACCTTCCACCCTGAAGCTTTCTTT. Encoded protein: CASSPDTFHPEAFF.

The V call is TRBV15, the J call TRBJ2-2, with D maybe TRBD2 (5 bases). V was trimmed by 8 bases and J by 3 bases, leaving 13 bases between them. Germline V gene lookup returns CDR1 LNHNV and CDR2 YYDKDF (reference sequence). The CDR3 length is 14 residues. The CDR3 reads CATYEGGYTGELFF. CDR3 sequence (DNA): TGTGCCACCTACGAGGGTGGGTACACCGGGGAGCTGTTTTTT.

This clone appeared a single time. The rearrangement uses TRBV5-4 and TRBJ2-4, with D possibly being TRBD2 (5 bases). CDR1 SGHNT and CDR2 YYREEE come from the germline V gene (reference sequence). This CDR3 is 17 amino acids long. V was clipped by 3 bases and J by 0 bases, with 16 bases between them. CDR3 in amino acids: CASSSTGGGLAKNIQYF. The CDR3 region has the DNA TGTGCCAGCAGCTCCACCGGAGGCGGACTAGCCAAAAACATTCAGTACTTC.

This sequence joins TRBV10-3 and TRBJ1-2; 9 positions match TRBD1. The germline V gene encodes CDR1 ENHRY and CDR2 SYGVKD. J was trimmed by 6 bases and V by 3 bases; bases with no gene match: 8. The CDR3 is made up of 15 amino acids. CDR3 region: CAISELGQGQDGYTF. The CDR3 region has the DNA TGTGCCATCAGTGAACTGGGACAGGGCCAGGATGGCTACACCTTC.

The chain carries TRBV5-1 and TRBJ1-2; a possible D gene is TRBD1 (6 bases). V was trimmed by 5 bases and J by 12 bases, leaving 26 bases between them. The CDR3 is made up of 15 amino acids. In germline, CDR1 is SGHRS, CDR2 YFSETQ. This CDR3 is CASSSGQLGISFHTF. The CDR3 DNA follows: TGCGCCAGCAGTTCTGGACAGCTAGGAATTAGTTTTCACACCTTC.

The sample holds a few counts of this clone. This chain's CDR3 is CASSPGQEGSPLHF. Written as DNA, the CDR3 is TGCGCCAGCAGCCCGGGACAGGAGGGTTCACCCCTCCACTTT. This chain uses TRBV10-1 with TRBJ1-6; 8 bases line up with TRBD1. This CDR3 is 14 amino acids long. With V trimmed by 6 bases and J by 9 bases, 7 bases remained unmatched. Germline V lookup: CDR1 WNHNN, CDR2 SYGVQD (reference sequence).

V and J are TRBV29-1 and TRBJ2-5, with 7 bases identical to TRBD1. The germline V gene has CDR1 SQVTM and CDR2 ANQGSEA. V lost 7 bases and J lost 1; bases outside the gene matches: 9. CDR3 length equals 14 residues. The CDR3 DNA reads as TGCAGCGCTACACGGACAGGTCGCCAAGAGACCCAGTACTTC. It codes for CSATRTGRQETQYF.

This sequence joins TRBV7-8 and TRBJ1-1; D gene unclear. Trimming removed 10 bases at V and 2 bases at J, with 23 bases between. The CDR3 is 16 amino acids. Germline lookup yields CDR1 SGHVS and CDR2 FQNEAQ. The CDR3 sequence: CATYDFGRATNTEAFF. As DNA, the CDR3 is TGTGCCACATACGACTTCGGGAGGGCGACCAACACTGAAGCTTTCTTT.

The chain uses TRBV30 and TRBJ2-3; no firm D call. The germline CDR1 and CDR2 sequences are GTSNPN and SVGIG (reference sequence). The V and J ends lost 4 bases and 5 bases respectively, with 10 bases between them. This CDR3 region has 12 residues. CDR3 in amino acids: CAWITFGDTQYF. The CDR3 DNA reads as TGTGCCTGGATTACCTTCGGAGATACGCAGTATTTT.

The chain links TRBV14 to TRBJ1-1; no clear D gene. V lost 4 bases and J lost 1, with 16 bases in between. Germline CDR1 reads SGHDN; CDR2 reads FVKESK. This CDR3 spans 16 amino acids. CDR3 amino acids: CASSPVFKRENTEAFF. The CDR3 region has the DNA TGTGCCAGCAGCCCCGTGTTTAAGAGAGAGAACACTGAAGCTTTCTTT. Full variable domain (remainder filled in from reference TRBV14 and TRBJ1-1): EAGVTQFPSHSVIEKGQTVTLRCDPISGHDNLYWYRRVMGKEIKFLLHFVKESKQDESGMPNNRFLAERTGGTYSTLKVQPAELEDSGVYFCASSPVFKRENTEAFFGQGTRLTVV.

This clone was seen just once. The chain employs TRBV30 and TRBJ2-1, with 10 bases identical to TRBD2. V was clipped by 0 bases and J by 2 bases; unmatched bases: 7. CDR1 GTSNPN and CDR2 SVGIG come from the germline V gene (reference sequence). The CDR3 has 17 amino acids. CDR3 bases: TGTGCCTGGAGTGTACGACTAGCGGGCGATACCTACAATGAGCAGTTCTTC. Amino acids: CAWSVRLAGDTYNEQFF. Combining the CDR3 with reference TRBV30 and TRBJ2-1 gives the whole variable domain SQTIHQWPATLVQPVGSPLSLECTVEGTSNPNLYWYRQAAGRGLQLLFYSVGIGQISSEVPQNLSASRPQDRQFILSSKKLLLSDSGFYLCAWSVRLAGDTYNEQFFGPGTRLTVL.

The chain uses TRBV15 and TRBJ1-5; tentatively, D is TRBD1 (6 bases). The CDR3 length is 15 residues. Trimming removed 4 bases at V and 0 bases at J, with 10 bases between. The germline V gene encodes CDR1 LNHNV and CDR2 YYDKDF (reference sequence). In DNA, the CDR3 is TGTGCCACCAGCATGGACAGAAATAGCAATCAGCCCCAGCATTTT. Protein sequence: CATSMDRNSNQPQHF.

This rearrangement joins TRBV2 to TRBJ1-2, with 11 nucleotides matching TRBD1. The CDR3 sequence is 14 residues long. Per the germline V gene, CDR1 is SNHLY and CDR2 is FYNNEI. Trimming removed 6 bases from V and 8 bases from J; junction bases left unmatched: 8. The DNA for the CDR3 is TGTGCCAGCAGGGGACAGGGGGGTACGGGCGGCTACACCTTC. Translated, it gives CASRGQGGTGGYTF.

Regarding this clone: Other DNA sequences of this sample code for an identical CDR3. The chain links TRBV5-1 to TRBJ2-7, with 11 nucleotides matching TRBD1. The CDR3 loop spans 14 amino acids. The germline gives CDR1 SGHRS, CDR2 YFSETQ. V shed 6 bases, J shed 5 bases, and the junction held 7 bases outside the gene matches. CDR3 sequence: CASKPGQGAHEQYF. In nucleotides, the CDR3 is TGCGCCAGCAAACCTGGACAGGGGGCCCACGAGCAGTACTTC.

The V call is TRBV11-2, the J call TRBJ2-3; 10 nucleotides line up with TRBD2. CDR1 SGHAT and CDR2 FQNNGV come from the germline V gene. This CDR3 spans 17 amino acids. The V and J ends lost 8 bases and 2 bases, in that order; junction bases with no gene match: 13. For the CDR3, the DNA is TGTGCCAGCTCCCGGGGTAGCGGGGGGATGATCACAGATACGCAGTATTTT. Translated: CASSRGSGGMITDTQYF.

This chain connects TRBV4-3 to TRBJ1-1; 8 nucleotides align to TRBD1. CDR1 and CDR2 from the germline V gene are LGHNA and YSLEER. The ends lost 6 bases at V and 8 bases at J; junction bases unmatched: 11. The length of the CDR3 is 14 residues. The CDR3 spells CASSQYGQGEEAFF. The CDR3 region has the DNA TGCGCCAGCAGTCAATACGGACAGGGCGAAGAAGCTTTCTTT.

Here the CDR3 DNA reads TGTGCCAGCAGCCGAACAGGGGGCAGGACCGGGGAGCTGTTTTTT. It translates to CASSRTGGRTGELFF. The J gene is TRBJ2-2, the V gene TRBV7-8; TRBD1 aligns across 9 bases. The CDR3 spans 15 residues. Germline CDR1 SGHVS, CDR2 FQNEAQ. V was clipped by 5 bases and J by 5 bases; unmatched bases: 6.

The V gene is TRBV7-9, the J gene TRBJ2-7; 7 bases line up with TRBD1. The CDR3 runs 14 residues. Unmatched junction bases numbered 6, after V lost 5 bases and J lost 2 bases. In germline, CDR1 is SEHNR, CDR2 FQNEAQ (reference sequence). CDR3: CASSPRTGPYEQYF. The CDR3 region has the DNA TGTGCCAGCAGCCCCCGGACAGGCCCCTACGAGCAGTACTTC. The whole variable domain, filled in from reference TRBV7-9 and TRBJ2-7, reads DTGVSQNPRHKITKRGQNVTFRCDPISEHNRLYWYRQTLGQGPEFLTYFQNEAQLEKSRLLSDRFSAERPKGSFSTLEIQRTEQGDSAMYLCASSPRTGPYEQYFGPGTRLTVT.

This chain connects TRBV6-6 to TRBJ2-3; TRBD2 agrees at 9 bases. Looked up from germline, CDR1 is MNHNY and CDR2 is SVGAGI (reference sequence). The CDR3 totals 15 residues. J was trimmed by 6 bases and V by 6 bases; bases with no gene match: 10. CDR3 DNA: TGTGCCAGCAGAACCAGGCGGGGGGGCCGTGATACGCAGTATTTT. Encoded protein: CASRTRRGGRDTQYF.

V and J are TRBV5-1 and TRBJ1-6; tentatively, D is TRBD1 (5 bases). The CDR3 has 14 amino acids. CDR1 SGHRS and CDR2 YFSETQ come from the germline V gene. V was clipped by 0 bases and J by 5 bases, with 6 bases between them. The CDR3 nucleotides are TGCGCCAGCAGCTTGGCACAGGATAATTCACCCCTCCACTTT. Translated: CASSLAQDNSPLHF. Using reference TRBV5-1 and TRBJ1-6 for the parts outside the CDR3, the full variable domain is KAGVTQTPRYLIKTRGQQVTLSCSPISGHRSVSWYQQTPGQGLQFLFEYFSETQRNKGNFPGRFSGRQFSNSRSEMNVSTLELGDSALYLCASSLAQDNSPLHFGNGTRLTVT.

This rearrangement joins TRBV10-3 to TRBJ1-5, with a tentative D call TRBD1 (5 bases). This CDR3 contains 15 residues. CDR1 is ENHRY and CDR2 is SYGVKD in the germline V gene. Trimming shortened V by 6 bases and J by 0 bases, and 12 bases separated the two germline ends. CDR3 in amino acids: CAISPGGNSNQPQHF. The CDR3 DNA is TGTGCCATCAGCCCCGGGGGGAATAGCAATCAGCCCCAGCATTTT.

The J gene is TRBJ1-5, the V gene TRBV6-1; TRBD1 might be the D (5 bases). Trimming took 11 bases from V and 5 from J, leaving 16 bases between them. The CDR3 is 13 amino acids. The germline V gene encodes CDR1 MNHNS and CDR2 SASEGT. The CDR3: CAARRGTDQPQHF. CDR3 bases: TGTGCCGCGAGACGGGGGACGGATCAGCCCCAGCATTTT.